This TCR beta chain appears in the sequencing data of a study of blood T cell repertoires in COVID-19. The CDR3 has 14 residues. Germline V gene data show CDR1 as SGHVS and CDR2 as FNYEAQ. Note on this clone: Compared with germline, one end of the junction differs, possibly owing to a read error.

Source study methods: Quantification of nucleated cells was approximated via reference gene primer amplification. This table comes from immunoSEQ multiplex PCR, and its TCRdb copy is limited to in-frame clones, with some not included. V and J calls and clone size follow that table, whereas D and trimming were derived from the DNA. This table holds 160,000 or so clones, approximately 80% found once. The source material was PBMCs or T cells enriched from blood (not recorded which). The chain carries TRBV7-6 and TRBJ2-3; TRBD2 aligns across 8 bases. The receptor comes from a woman in her sixties or seventies who had recovered from COVID-19. Here the CDR3 DNA reads TGTGCCAGCAGCATAGCGGGGCCTGGATATACGCAGTATTTT. This gives the protein CASSIAGPGYTQYF.